The 24 T cell receptor beta chains given below trace back to one sample, sequenced in a study of spatial heterogeneity in lung cancer. The time point is: sample taken at primary tumor resection. Via MiXCR, TCRdb re-called the 5' RACE reads, giving one row per CDR3 protein. The sample includes about 48,000 distinct CDR3 sequences, roughly 5% of them seen just once. Sequencing was performed on PBMCs, taken at surgery. The receptors were sampled from a male donor with early-stage non-small cell lung cancer.

There are many counts of this clonotype. The V call is TRBV4-1, the J call TRBJ1-5, with D uncertain. Between the trimmed V and J ends, which lost 0 bases and 0 bases, there was a span of 9 bases. Germline V gene sequence: CDR1 MGHRA, CDR2 YSYEKL. This CDR3 is 16 amino acids long. The CDR3 sequence is CASSQDVGYSNQPQHF. CDR3 nucleotides: TGCGCCAGCAGCCAAGATGTAGGCTATAGCAATCAGCCCCAGCATTTT.

The sample holds a few counts of this clonotype. As DNA, the CDR3 is TGTGCCAGCAGCACACGGACTAGCGGGAGGGGAGAGACCCAGTACTTC. Amino acid sequence: CASSTRTSGRGETQYF. V usage is TRBV7-2 and J usage is TRBJ2-5; TRBD2 agrees at 15 bases. CDR3 size: 16 residues. Trimming at V came to 5 bases and at J to 4 bases, leaving 5 bases not matched to a gene. CDR1 SGHTA and CDR2 FQGNSA come from the germline V gene.

The sample holds a few counts of this clonotype. The chain uses TRBV20-1 and TRBJ2-2, with D perhaps given as TRBD1 or TRBD2 (7 bases each). The germline gives CDR1 DFQATT, CDR2 SNEGSKA (reference sequence). The CDR3 consists of 13 residues. The chain's CDR3 is CGGEGADTGELFF. The CDR3 DNA sequence: TGCGGCGGGGAGGGGGCGGACACCGGGGAGCTGTTTTTT.

This clonotype was observed at least ten times. The chain recombines TRBV14 with TRBJ2-6; D is perhaps TRBD1 (6 bases). Germline V gene lookup returns CDR1 SGHDN and CDR2 FVKESK. Trimming left V 1 base short and J 4 bases short, with 20 bases between. The CDR3 loop spans 19 amino acids. In DNA form, the CDR3 reads TGTGCCAGCAGCCAAGCCCTCCTTACCCCAGGGGCCGGGGCCAACGTCCTGACTTTC. Translated: CASSQALLTPGAGANVLTF.

The chain is built from TRBV7-6 and TRBJ2-5; D is unclear. The CDR3 loop spans 11 amino acids. Germline CDR1 SGHVS, CDR2 FNYEAQ. V lost 5 bases and J lost 5, with 6 bases in between. This CDR3 reads CASSIRETQYF. The CDR3, as DNA: TGTGCCAGCAGCATCCGGGAGACCCAGTACTTC. Based on the CDR3 plus reference TRBV7-6 and TRBJ2-5, the full variable domain is GAGVSQSPRYKVTKRGQDVALRCDPISGHVSLYWYRQALGQGPEFLTYFNYEAQQDKSGLPNDRFSAERPEGSISTLTIQRTEQRDSAMYRCASSIRETQYFGPGTRLLVL.

This clonotype was recorded at least ten times. This chain links TRBV19 with TRBJ2-2, with TRBD1 identical over 7 bases. Germline V gene sequence: CDR1 LNHDA, CDR2 SQIVND (reference sequence). Trimming removed 5 bases from V and 4 bases from J; junction bases left unmatched: 7. The CDR3 is made up of 15 amino acids. The CDR3 nucleotides are TGTGCCAGTAGTCTCAGACAGGGCCCCACCGGGGAGCTGTTTTTT. It codes for CASSLRQGPTGELFF.

This clonotype was recorded many times. The chain has TRBV18 and TRBJ2-1; 7 bases align to TRBD2. The V gene's germline CDR1 is KGHSH and CDR2 LQKENI. J was trimmed by 8 bases and V by 1 base; bases with no gene match: 11. There are 16 residues in the CDR3. The CDR3 protein is CASSPRLAAQGYEQFF. CDR3 nucleotide sequence: TGTGCCAGCTCACCACGGCTAGCGGCTCAAGGGTATGAGCAGTTCTTC.

This clonotype was found a few times. The chain has TRBV20-1 and TRBJ1-1; D is unresolved. The CDR3 runs to 14 residues. Per the germline V gene, CDR1 is DFQATT and CDR2 is SNEGSKA (reference sequence). The V gene lost 1 base and the J gene lost 1 base, with 10 bases spanning the gap. The CDR3 here is CSARVPGRNTEAFF. The CDR3 DNA reads as TGCAGTGCTAGAGTTCCAGGACGGAACACTGAAGCTTTCTTT.

This clonotype has ten or more counts. This chain links TRBV20-1 with TRBJ2-7; the match to TRBD1 covers 7 bases. This CDR3 spans 13 amino acids. Germline CDR1 and CDR2: DFQATT and SNEGSKA (reference sequence). The ends lost 3 bases at V and 0 bases at J; junction bases unmatched: 2. CDR3 bases: TGCAGTGCTAGCCGGGACAGCTCCTACGAGCAGTACTTC. Its protein is CSASRDSSYEQYF.

At least ten counts were recorded for this clonotype. V gene TRBV5-1 combines with J gene TRBJ2-2; 7 nucleotides line up with TRBD1. Germline lookup yields CDR1 SGHRS and CDR2 YFSETQ. V trimming: 4 bases; J trimming: 6 bases; junction bases outside the gene matches: 6. This CDR3 has 14 amino acids. The CDR3 DNA follows: TGCGCCAGCAGCCCGACAGGGTCAGCCGGGGAGCTGTTTTTT. This gives the protein CASSPTGSAGELFF. Supplemented by reference TRBV5-1 and TRBJ2-2, the full variable domain reads KAGVTQTPRYLIKTRGQQVTLSCSPISGHRSVSWYQQTPGQGLQFLFEYFSETQRNKGNFPGRFSGRQFSNSRSEMNVSTLELGDSALYLCASSPTGSAGELFFGEGSRLTVL.

As for this clonotype: A much more abundant neighbour one base away suggests this may be a read error. The chain links TRBV7-6 to TRBJ2-3; tentatively, D is TRBD1 (5 bases). The CDR3 spans 16 residues. With 5 bases removed from V and 0 bases from J, the gap between germline ends came to 15 bases. The germline CDR1 and CDR2 sequences are SGHVS and FNYEAQ. CDR3 loop: CASSVKGFTSTDTQYF. The CDR3, as DNA: TGTGCCAGCAGCGTAAAGGGGTTTACTAGCACAGATACGCAGTATTTT.

This clonotype has a count of ten or more. The chain uses TRBV5-5 and TRBJ2-3, with D perhaps matching TRBD2 (5 bases). Trimming stripped 0 bases from V and 4 bases from J, with 9 bases between. CDR1 is SGHKS and CDR2 is YYEKEE in the germline V gene (reference sequence). The length of the CDR3 is 14 residues. This CDR3 reads CASSLGGSPDTQYF. The CDR3 nucleotides are TGTGCCAGCAGCTTGGGAGGGTCCCCAGATACGCAGTATTTT.

At least ten counts were recorded for this clonotype. CDR3: CASSTGQVEGKLFF. In DNA, the CDR3 is TGTGCCAGCAGCACCGGACAGGTCGAGGGAAAACTGTTTTTT. The genes are TRBV7-2 and TRBJ1-4, with 7 bases identical to TRBD1. The CDR3 totals 14 residues. Unmatched junction bases numbered 10, after V lost 5 bases and J lost 10 bases. Germline assignment: CDR1 SGHTA and CDR2 FQGNSA. The full variable domain, in which reference TRBV7-2 and TRBJ1-4 provide the parts outside the CDR3, is GAGVSQSPSNKVTEKGKDVELRCDPISGHTALYWYRQSLGQGLEFLIYFQGNSAPDKSGLPSDRFSAERTGGSVSTLTIQRTQQEDSAVYLCASSTGQVEGKLFFGSGTQLSVL.

Ten or more counts support this clonotype. This sequence joins TRBV11-2 and TRBJ2-5; unclear D gene. This CDR3 region has 16 residues. The germline V gene has CDR1 SGHAT and CDR2 FQNNGV. Trimming pared 5 bases from V and 5 bases from J, leaving 21 bases between. CDR3 sequence: CASSLMGISTKETQYF. Written as DNA, the CDR3 is TGTGCCAGCAGCCTCATGGGTATCTCGACCAAGGAGACCCAGTACTTC.

This clonotype came up many times. The chain is built from TRBV4-2 and TRBJ2-2; TRBD2 aligns across 9 bases. The CDR3 covers 16 residues. The germline V gene encodes CDR1 LGHNA and CDR2 YNFKEQ. V was pared by 1 base and J by 5 bases, with 5 bases of the junction left unmatched. The CDR3 bases are TGTGCCAGCAGCCAAGGGTGGCGGGAGGGGACCGGGGAGCTGTTTTTT. Translated: CASSQGWREGTGELFF.

The sample holds many counts of this clonotype. The chain employs TRBV12-3 or TRBV12-4 and TRBJ1-5; the D is unclear. The CDR3 totals 12 residues. V shed 6 bases and J shed 3 bases, with 6 bases lying between them. The CDR3 DNA reads TGTGCCAGCAGCCCAAACAATCAGCCCCAGCATTTT. The encoded protein is CASSPNNQPQHF.

Ten or more counts support this clonotype. J is TRBJ2-3 and V is TRBV7-9; D possibly corresponds to TRBD2 (6 bases). V was trimmed by 5 bases and J by 5 bases, leaving 20 bases between them. Germline V gene sequence: CDR1 SEHNR, CDR2 FQNEAQ (reference sequence). The CDR3 contains 16 residues. The CDR3 reads CASSPPFRESIDTQYF. CDR3 nucleotide sequence: TGTGCCAGCAGCCCCCCTTTCCGGGAGTCGATAGATACGCAGTATTTT. Looking up the rest from reference TRBV7-9 and TRBJ2-3 gives the full variable domain: DTGVSQNPRHKITKRGQNVTFRCDPISEHNRLYWYRQTLGQGPEFLTYFQNEAQLEKSRLLSDRFSAERPKGSFSTLEIQRTEQGDSAMYLCASSPPFRESIDTQYFGPGTRLTVL.

This clonotype appeared many times. CDR3 in DNA: TGCGCCAGCAGCTTGTCCTCCTCCTCGGGGGCAGATACGCAGTATTTT. The encoded protein is CASSLSSSSGADTQYF. The chain couples TRBV5-1 to TRBJ2-3, with D possibly matching TRBD2 (6 bases). Germline CDR1 is SGHRS and CDR2 is YFSETQ. V lost 1 base and J 4 bases, leaving 16 bases between the germline ends. CDR3 length: 16 amino acids. The full variable domain, its missing parts supplied by reference TRBV5-1 and TRBJ2-3, is KAGVTQTPRYLIKTRGQQVTLSCSPISGHRSVSWYQQTPGQGLQFLFEYFSETQRNKGNFPGRFSGRQFSNSRSEMNVSTLELGDSALYLCASSLSSSSGADTQYFGPGTRLTVL.

This clonotype was counted many times. V is TRBV15 and J is TRBJ1-1; 7 nucleotides match TRBD1. Trimming removed 1 base from V and 1 base from J; junction bases left unmatched: 0. The CDR3 spans 14 residues. Germline CDR1 reads LNHNV; CDR2 reads YYDKDF (reference sequence). The CDR3 protein is CATSRGTGNTEAFF. CDR3 nucleotides: TGTGCCACCAGCAGAGGGACAGGGAACACTGAAGCTTTCTTT.

This clonotype was recorded at least ten times. V is TRBV7-2 and J is TRBJ2-1; D gene uncertain. Between the trimmed V and J ends, which lost 6 bases and 5 bases, there was a span of 17 bases. Germline-derived CDR1 and CDR2 are SGHTA and FQGNSA. The CDR3 runs to 15 residues. Written as DNA, the CDR3 is TGTGCCAGCAGTTCCCCAGTGGGTGTCCACAATGAGCAGTTCTTC. It specifies CASSSPVGVHNEQFF.

At least ten counts were recorded for this clonotype. The V and J genes are TRBV5-4 and TRBJ1-1; 8 bases agree with TRBD1. V lost 0 bases, J lost 1 base, and 8 bases stayed unmatched. The CDR3 totals 17 residues. CDR1 is SGHNT, CDR2 YYREEE, per germline (reference sequence). DNA for the CDR3: TGTGCCAGCAGCTTGGGGCAGGGGGCTCCCAAGAACACTGAAGCTTTCTTT. It yields the protein CASSLGQGAPKNTEAFF.

The sample holds many counts of this clonotype. Here the CDR3 DNA reads TGTGCCAGCAGCCGGGACAGGGAAGTTGAAAAACTGTTTTTT. It is translated as CASSRDREVEKLFF. The rearrangement joins TRBV7-9 to TRBJ1-4; 9 positions match TRBD1. Trimming removed 5 bases from V and 7 bases from J; junction bases left unmatched: 5. The CDR3 extends over 14 amino acids. Germline V lookup: CDR1 SEHNR, CDR2 FQNEAQ (reference sequence).

This clonotype was counted ten times or more. The V call is TRBV20-1, the J call TRBJ2-7, with 8 bases lining up with TRBD1. CDR1 is DFQATT and CDR2 is SNEGSKA in the germline V gene (reference sequence). The junction had 8 bases not matched to a gene; V was cut back by 4 bases and J by 6 bases. CDR3 length equals 13 residues. The CDR3 protein is CSAKSDRDGEQYF. The CDR3 region has the DNA TGCAGTGCTAAATCGGACAGGGACGGCGAGCAGTACTTC.

This clonotype has at least ten counts. In DNA form, the CDR3 reads TGTGCCAGCAGCTTCGCTCCGGGACAGGGAGATGAAAAACTGTTTTTT. Translating it yields CASSFAPGQGDEKLFF. The chain carries TRBV7-6 and TRBJ1-4; TRBD1 aligns across 9 bases. V shed 3 bases, J shed 6 bases, and the junction held 8 bases outside the gene matches. Per germline, CDR1 SGHVS and CDR2 FNYEAQ. CDR3 length: 16 amino acids. The full variable domain, rest sourced from reference TRBV7-6 and TRBJ1-4, is GAGVSQSPRYKVTKRGQDVALRCDPISGHVSLYWYRQALGQGPEFLTYFNYEAQQDKSGLPNDRFSAERPEGSISTLTIQRTEQRDSAMYRCASSFAPGQGDEKLFFGSGTQLSVL.